This TCR beta chain originates from a study of T cells after yellow fever vaccination. Study-level results: CD4 and CD8 compartments shared a small share of clonotypes, likely from convergent recombination.

This clonotype has more than one count but fewer than ten. Its antigen remains unknown. The study made its TCR cDNA through 5'RACE template switching. That step introduced a universal primer site along with UMIs. TCRdb analysed the 5' RACE reads with MiXCR anew, one entry per CDR3 protein. Here the sample spans some 500,000 distinct CDR3 sequences, roughly 14% being singletons. In germline, CDR1 is MNHNS, CDR2 SASEGT. Trimming took 6 bases from V and 7 from J; bases not matched to a gene: 11. This CDR3 has 14 amino acids. Sequencing was performed on PBMCs, taken on the day of the yellow fever booster vaccination. The TCR comes from a man aged 25-45 years who received the YFV17D yellow fever vaccine. The chain combines TRBV6-1 with TRBJ1-2; the match to TRBD1 covers 7 bases. The CDR3 nucleotides are TGTGCCAGCAGCCCAGTTTCGGGACAGTTTGGCTACACCTTC. It yields the protein CASSPVSGQFGYTF.